The present entry profiles one T cell receptor beta chain with its context. Its antigen remains unidentified. The protocol was immunoSEQ multiplex PCR, while the TCRdb copy is restricted to in-frame clones and leaves out a portion. The sample comprises around 99,000 clones, roughly nine tenths of which are singletons, and around 8.6% rests with the top ten. This entry belongs to a study of T cell responses to AZD1222 COVID-19 vaccine. Second-dose recipients at about 4 or about 12 weeks were treated as one pooled group. Study-wide points: It was only five to seven AZD1222 recipients who were seropositive at baseline. There were mostly white British donors and more females than males, and clonal diversity was possibly underestimated. Spike-specific TCR breadth and depth went up after people got two AZD1222 doses.

Trimming pared 3 bases from V and 7 bases from J, leaving 13 bases between. The CDR3 runs 14 residues. Germline assignment: CDR1 SGHDN and CDR2 FVKESK. The chain employs TRBV14 and TRBJ2-1; maybe TRBD2 (5 bases). Sequencing was performed on peripheral blood, taken 28 days after the second AZD1222 dose. This TCR came from an adult who received the AZD1222 COVID-19 vaccine. Here the CDR3 reads CASSHLGVGNEQFF. The CDR3 DNA reads as TGTGCCAGCAGCCACCTCGGGGTTGGGAATGAGCAGTTCTTC.